Listed here is a single TCR beta chain. Its antigen is unidentified. These data originate in a study of lymphopenia after photon versus proton radiotherapy. General study points: Oligoclonal CD8+ Temra expansion after nadir drove photon patients' diversity drop. Only patients who died were analyzed for survival; proton advantage is unproven. A bigger post-nadir fall in TCR diversity correlated inversely with survival time in deceased patients. Relative stability marked proton patients; photon patients lost diversity and naive cells.

Assay: immunoSEQ multiplex PCR; the TCRdb copy retains only in-frame clones and omits some. The sample has around 55,000 clones, 70% to 85% seen once; the top ten hold 2.1%. The sequence was collected from a man aged 55 to 70 with pancreatic cancer. The source was peripheral blood, collected from a patient treated with proton-based radiotherapy.

CDR3 sequence (DNA): TGTGCCAGCAGCGTAAGGGACACCACTGAAGCTTTCTTT. Amino acids: CASSVRDTTEAFF. The rearrangement links TRBV9 to TRBJ1-1; TRBD1 is a possible D gene (6 bases). CDR1 is SGDLS and CDR2 is YYNGEE in the germline V gene. The CDR3 extends over 13 amino acids. Deletions cut 1 base from V and 4 bases from J, with 8 bases between.